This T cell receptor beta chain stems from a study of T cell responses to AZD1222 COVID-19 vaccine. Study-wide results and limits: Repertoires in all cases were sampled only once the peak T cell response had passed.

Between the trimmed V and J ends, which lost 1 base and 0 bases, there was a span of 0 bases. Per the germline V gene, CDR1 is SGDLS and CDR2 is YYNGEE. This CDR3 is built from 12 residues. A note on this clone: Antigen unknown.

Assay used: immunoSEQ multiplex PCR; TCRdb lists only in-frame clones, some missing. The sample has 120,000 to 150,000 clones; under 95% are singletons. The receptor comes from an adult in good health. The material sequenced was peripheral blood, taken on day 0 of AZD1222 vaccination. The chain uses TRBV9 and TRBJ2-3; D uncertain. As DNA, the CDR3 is TGTGCCAGCAGCGTAAGCACAGATACGCAGTATTTT. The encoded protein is CASSVSTDTQYF.